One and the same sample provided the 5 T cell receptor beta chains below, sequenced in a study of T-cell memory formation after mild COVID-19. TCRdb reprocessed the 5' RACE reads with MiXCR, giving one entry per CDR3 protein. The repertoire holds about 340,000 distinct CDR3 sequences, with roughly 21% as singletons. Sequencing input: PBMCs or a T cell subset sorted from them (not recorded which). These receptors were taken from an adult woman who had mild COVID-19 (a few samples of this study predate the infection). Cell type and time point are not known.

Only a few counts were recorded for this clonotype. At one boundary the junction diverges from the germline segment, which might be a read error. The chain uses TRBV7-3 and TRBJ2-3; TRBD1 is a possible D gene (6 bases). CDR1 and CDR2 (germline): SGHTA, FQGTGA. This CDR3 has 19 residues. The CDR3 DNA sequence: TGTGCCAGCAGCCTAACAGGGAGACCAACGTACGAGAGCACAGATACGCAGTATTTT. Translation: CASSLTGRPTYESTDTQYF.

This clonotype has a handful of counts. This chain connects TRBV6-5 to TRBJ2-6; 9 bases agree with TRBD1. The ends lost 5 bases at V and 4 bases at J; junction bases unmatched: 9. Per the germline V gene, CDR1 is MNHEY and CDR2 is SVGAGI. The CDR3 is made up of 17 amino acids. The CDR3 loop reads CASSILDRGEGANVLTF. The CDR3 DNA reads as TGTGCCAGCAGTATTTTAGACAGGGGGGAAGGGGCCAACGTCCTGACTTTC.

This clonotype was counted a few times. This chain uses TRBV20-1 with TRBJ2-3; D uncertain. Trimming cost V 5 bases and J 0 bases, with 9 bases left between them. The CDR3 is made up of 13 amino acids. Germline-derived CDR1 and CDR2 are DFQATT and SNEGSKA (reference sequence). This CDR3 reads CSAQAVSTDTQYF. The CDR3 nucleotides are TGCAGTGCTCAGGCGGTTAGCACAGATACGCAGTATTTT.

The DNA for the CDR3 is TGTGCCAGCAGCTTTAGGGGTAGCGGGAATGAGCAGTTCTTC. This sequence encodes CASSFRGSGNEQFF. V and J are TRBV7-3 and TRBJ2-1, with 7 bases fitting TRBD2. CDR1 is SGHTA and CDR2 is FQGTGA in the germline V gene. The CDR3 runs 14 residues. V was clipped by 3 bases and J by 7 bases; unmatched bases: 6.

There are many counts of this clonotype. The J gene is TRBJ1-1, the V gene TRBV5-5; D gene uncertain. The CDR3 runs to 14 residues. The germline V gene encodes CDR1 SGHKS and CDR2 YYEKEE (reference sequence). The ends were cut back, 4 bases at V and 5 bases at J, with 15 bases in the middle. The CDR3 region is CASSPVRRETEAFF. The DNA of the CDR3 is TGTGCCAGCAGCCCGGTGAGGAGGGAGACTGAAGCTTTCTTT.